What follows are 17 T cell receptor beta chains derived from one specimen sequenced in a study of T cells after yellow fever vaccination. TCRdb analysed the 5' RACE reads with MiXCR anew, one entry per CDR3 protein. The sample lists some 500,000 distinct CDR3 sequences, about 13% occurring once. The material was PBMCs, obtained on the day of the yellow fever booster vaccination. The source of these receptors is a man between 25 and 39 years old who received the YFV17D yellow fever vaccine.

The chain recombines TRBV20-1 with TRBJ2-7; tentative D call: TRBD1 (5 bases). Trimming took 0 bases from V and 3 from J, leaving 12 bases between them. Germline CDR1 DFQATT, CDR2 SNEGSKA (reference sequence). There are 14 residues in the CDR3. Here the CDR3 reads CSARDVGQYYEQYF. DNA for the CDR3: TGCAGTGCTAGAGATGTGGGGCAGTACTACGAGCAGTACTTC.

This clonotype occurred many times. This chain links TRBV6-2 or TRBV6-3 with TRBJ2-1; D gene uncertain. Germline CDR1 and CDR2: MNHEY and SVGEGT. The CDR3 is made up of 15 amino acids. The V gene lost 6 bases and the J gene lost 0 bases, with 12 bases spanning the gap. DNA for the CDR3: TGTGCCAGCAGCCAGGACCCGAGCTCCTACAATGAGCAGTTCTTC. This codes for CASSQDPSSYNEQFF.

The V and J genes are TRBV11-2 and TRBJ2-2, with 7 bases aligning to TRBD1. CDR1 is SGHAT, CDR2 FQNNGV, per germline. The length of the CDR3 is 17 residues. Losses at the gene ends were 0 bases for V and 2 bases for J; bases not matched to a gene: 6. The CDR3 bases are TGTGCCAGCAGCTTAGAGTCGAGACAGGGAAACACCGGGGAGCTGTTTTTT. Its translation: CASSLESRQGNTGELFF.

This rearrangement joins TRBV4-1 to TRBJ2-3; the match to TRBD2 covers 8 bases. The CDR3 has 15 amino acids. Germline trimming cut 0 bases from V and 2 bases from J; bases unmatched to any gene: 1. Germline V gene data show CDR1 as MGHRA and CDR2 as YSYEKL. CDR3 DNA: TGCGCCAGCAGCCAAGAAGCGGGAGTCACAGATACGCAGTATTTT. Its translation is CASSQEAGVTDTQYF.

This clonotype showed up just a few times. The chain combines TRBV3-1 with TRBJ2-2; D is ambiguous. The V gene's germline CDR1 is LGHDT and CDR2 YNNKEL (reference sequence). The CDR3 totals 14 residues. V lost 0 bases to trimming and J lost 4 bases, with 6 bases between them. CDR3 sequence reads: CASSQEWITGELFF. The CDR3 bases are TGTGCCAGCAGCCAAGAGTGGATCACCGGGGAGCTGTTTTTT.

There are many counts of this clonotype. The chain has TRBV9 and TRBJ2-5; a possible D gene is TRBD2 (5 bases). V was cut by 0 bases and J by 2 bases, with 14 bases left in between. The CDR3 spans 16 residues. CDR1 is SGDLS and CDR2 is YYNGEE in the germline V gene. CDR3 in amino acids: CASSVAVSPGQETQYF. CDR3 bases: TGTGCCAGCAGCGTAGCGGTGAGCCCGGGACAAGAGACCCAGTACTTC.

This clonotype was counted a few times. This rearrangement joins TRBV10-3 to TRBJ2-7, with 7 bases that match TRBD2. After removal of 11 bases from V and 2 bases from J, the junction contained 21 bases not matched to a gene. Germline V CDR1 and CDR2: ENHRY, SYGVKD. CDR3 length: 17 amino acids. The CDR3 bases are TGTGCCTCGGTCGGGTCTCATGAGGCGGGAGTACCCTACGAGCAGTACTTC. Protein: CASVGSHEAGVPYEQYF.

This chain links TRBV10-3 with TRBJ2-7; D not resolved. V was cut by 3 bases and J by 9 bases, with 12 bases left in between. The CDR3 totals 12 residues. Germline V gives CDR1 ENHRY, CDR2 SYGVKD. CDR3 in DNA: TGTGCCATCAGTGATATGAGTCCGGTGCAGTACTTC. Its protein product is CAISDMSPVQYF.

This clonotype has just a few counts. CDR3 bases: TGTGCCAGCAGCCTCGGGAGTAAGAACACTGAAGCTTTCTTT. Protein: CASSLGSKNTEAFF. The chain carries TRBV3-1 and TRBJ1-1; D ambiguous. The germline V gene encodes CDR1 LGHDT and CDR2 YNNKEL (reference sequence). The V end lost 4 bases, the J end lost 1 base, and 10 bases lay between the germline ends. The CDR3 extends over 14 amino acids.

The chain links TRBV10-3 to TRBJ1-5; 8 nucleotides agree with TRBD1. Germline CDR1 ENHRY, CDR2 SYGVKD. The V and J ends lost 7 bases and 7 bases, in that order; junction bases with no gene match: 6. CDR3 size: 13 residues. The CDR3 loop reads CAIKDREGQPQHF. The CDR3 nucleotides are TGTGCCATCAAGGACAGGGAAGGCCAGCCCCAGCATTTT.

The chain links TRBV5-1 to TRBJ2-7; D is uncertain. CDR1 is SGHRS, CDR2 YFSETQ, per germline. CDR3 length: 13 amino acids. V lost 0 bases and J lost 5, with 9 bases in between. For the CDR3, the DNA is TGCGCCAGCAGCTTGGTGCCGACGGACGAGCAGTACTTC. Its protein product is CASSLVPTDEQYF.

The rearrangement uses TRBV10-3 and TRBJ1-5; D not certain. The ends were cut back, 5 bases at V and 4 bases at J, with 0 bases in the middle. Germline V gene sequence: CDR1 ENHRY, CDR2 SYGVKD. The CDR3 has 10 amino acids. In nucleotides, the CDR3 is TGTGCCATCAGTAATCAGCCCCAGCATTTT. Translation gives CAISNQPQHF.

This sequence joins TRBV7-2 and TRBJ2-7, with D possibly being TRBD1 (5 bases). Germline values: CDR1 SGHTA, CDR2 FQGNSA. This CDR3 is built from 16 residues. V gave up 4 bases and J gave up 0 bases, with 16 bases separating them. CDR3 sequence reads: CASSYPYPGNSYEQYF. The CDR3 DNA sequence: TGTGCCAGCAGCTACCCGTACCCAGGGAACTCCTACGAGCAGTACTTC.

This chain links TRBV6-5 with TRBJ2-2, with TRBD2 as a possible D gene (6 bases). Germline lookup yields CDR1 MNHEY and CDR2 SVGAGI. The CDR3 length is 14 residues. V shed 4 bases and J shed 7 bases, with 13 bases lying between them. CDR3 loop: CASSSGLWGGELFF. CDR3 in DNA: TGTGCCAGCAGTTCGGGACTGTGGGGCGGGGAGCTGTTTTTT.

The genes are TRBV5-4 and TRBJ2-7; 7 bases match TRBD2. Trimming took 5 bases from V and 2 from J; bases not matched to a gene: 4. Germline lookup yields CDR1 SGHNT and CDR2 YYREEE (reference sequence). The CDR3 has 13 residues. The CDR3: CASRASGTYEQYF. DNA for the CDR3: TGTGCCAGCAGGGCTAGCGGTACCTACGAGCAGTACTTC. The entire variable domain, with the rest obtained from reference TRBV5-4 and TRBJ2-7, is as follows: ETGVTQSPTHLIKTRGQQVTLRCSSQSGHNTVSWYQQALGQGPQFIFQYYREEENGRGNFPPRFSGLQFPNYSSELNVNALELDDSALYLCASRASGTYEQYFGPGTRLTVT.

Ten or more counts support this clonotype. The CDR3 sequence: CASSSTRLSYEQYF. Here the CDR3 DNA reads TGTGCCAGCAGCTCGACACGGCTCTCCTACGAGCAGTACTTC. The chain employs TRBV7-2 and TRBJ2-7; D gene ambiguous. This CDR3 spans 14 amino acids. CDR1 and CDR2 (germline): SGHTA, FQGNSA. V lost 4 bases, J lost 0 bases, and 10 bases lay in between.

This clonotype was detected a few times. The J gene is TRBJ2-4, the V gene TRBV3-1; 9 nucleotides align to TRBD1. V shed 4 bases, J shed 8 bases, and the junction held 6 bases outside the gene matches. The CDR3 extends over 14 amino acids. The V gene's germline CDR1 is LGHDT and CDR2 YNNKEL (reference sequence). The CDR3, as DNA: TGTGCCAGCAGCCCAGTGGACAGGGGAGACATTCAGTACTTC. It translates to CASSPVDRGDIQYF.